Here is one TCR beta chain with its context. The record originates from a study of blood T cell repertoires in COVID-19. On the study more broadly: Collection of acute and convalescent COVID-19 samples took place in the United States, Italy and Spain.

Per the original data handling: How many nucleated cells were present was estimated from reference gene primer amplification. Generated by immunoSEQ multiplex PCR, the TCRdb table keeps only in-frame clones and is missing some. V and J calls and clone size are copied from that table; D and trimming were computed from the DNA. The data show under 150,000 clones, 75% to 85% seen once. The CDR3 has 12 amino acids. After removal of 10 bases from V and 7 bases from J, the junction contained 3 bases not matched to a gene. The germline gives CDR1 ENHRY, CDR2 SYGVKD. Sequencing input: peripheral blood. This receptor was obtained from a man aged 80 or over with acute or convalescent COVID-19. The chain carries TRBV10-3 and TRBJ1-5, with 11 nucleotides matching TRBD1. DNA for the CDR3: TGTGCCACACGGACAGGGGGCCAGCCCCAGCATTTT. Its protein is CATRTGGQPQHF.